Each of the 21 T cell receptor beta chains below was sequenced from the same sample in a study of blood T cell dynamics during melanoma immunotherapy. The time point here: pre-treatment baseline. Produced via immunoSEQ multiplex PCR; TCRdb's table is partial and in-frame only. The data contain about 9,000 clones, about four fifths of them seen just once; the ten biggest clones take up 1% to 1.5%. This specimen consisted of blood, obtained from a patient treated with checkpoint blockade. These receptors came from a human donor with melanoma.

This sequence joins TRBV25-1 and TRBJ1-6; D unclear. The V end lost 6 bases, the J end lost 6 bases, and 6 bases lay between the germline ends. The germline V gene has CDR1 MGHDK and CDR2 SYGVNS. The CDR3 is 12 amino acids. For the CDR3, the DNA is TGTGCCAGCAGGGACGGTAATTCACCCCTCCACTTT. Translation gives CASRDGNSPLHF.

CDR3 coding DNA: TGTGCCATCAGTGAGTTAGGGGTTGGGACAGATACGCAGTATTTT. Amino acid sequence: CAISELGVGTDTQYF. The chain links TRBV10-3 to TRBJ2-3; tentative D call: TRBD1 (5 bases). Trimming stripped 1 base from V and 3 bases from J, with 11 bases between. CDR3 size: 15 residues. Germline V gives CDR1 ENHRY, CDR2 SYGVKD.

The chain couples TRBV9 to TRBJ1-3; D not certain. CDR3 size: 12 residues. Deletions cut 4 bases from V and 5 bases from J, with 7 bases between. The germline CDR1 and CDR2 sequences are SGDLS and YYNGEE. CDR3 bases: TGTGCCAGCAGCCCCCTTAGAAACACCATATATTTT. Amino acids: CASSPLRNTIYF.

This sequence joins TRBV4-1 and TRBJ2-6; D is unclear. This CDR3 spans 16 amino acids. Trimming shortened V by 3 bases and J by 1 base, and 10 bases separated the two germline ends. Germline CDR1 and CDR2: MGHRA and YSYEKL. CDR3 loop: CASSQESGSGANVLTF. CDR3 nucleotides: TGCGCCAGCAGCCAGGAATCGGGTTCTGGGGCCAACGTCCTGACTTTC.

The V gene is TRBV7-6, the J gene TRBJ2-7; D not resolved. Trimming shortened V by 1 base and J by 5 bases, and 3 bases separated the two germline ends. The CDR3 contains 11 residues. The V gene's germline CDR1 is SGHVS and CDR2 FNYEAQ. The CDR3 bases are TGTGCCAGCAGCTTAGGGGACGAGCAGTACTTC. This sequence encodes CASSLGDEQYF.

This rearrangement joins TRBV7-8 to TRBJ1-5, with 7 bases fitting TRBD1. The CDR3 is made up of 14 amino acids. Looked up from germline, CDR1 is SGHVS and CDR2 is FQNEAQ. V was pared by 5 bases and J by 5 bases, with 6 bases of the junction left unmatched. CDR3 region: CASSARTGHQPQHF. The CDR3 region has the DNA TGTGCCAGCAGCGCCCGGACAGGCCATCAGCCCCAGCATTTT.

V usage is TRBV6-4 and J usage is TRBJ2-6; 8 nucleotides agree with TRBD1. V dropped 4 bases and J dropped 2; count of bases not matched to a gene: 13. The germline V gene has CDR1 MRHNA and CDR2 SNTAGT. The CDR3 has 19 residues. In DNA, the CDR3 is TGTGCCAGCAGTGGGGGTCCGGACAGGGAGTCTCCTGGGGCCAACGTCCTGACTTTC. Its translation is CASSGGPDRESPGANVLTF.

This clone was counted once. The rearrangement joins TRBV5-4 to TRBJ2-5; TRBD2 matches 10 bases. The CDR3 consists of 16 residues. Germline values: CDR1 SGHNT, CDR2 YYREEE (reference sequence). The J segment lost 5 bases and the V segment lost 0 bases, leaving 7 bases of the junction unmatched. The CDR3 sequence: CASSLELAGSLETQYF. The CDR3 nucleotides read TGTGCCAGCAGCTTGGAACTAGCGGGGTCTCTCGAGACCCAGTACTTC. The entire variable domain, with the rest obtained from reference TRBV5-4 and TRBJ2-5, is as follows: ETGVTQSPTHLIKTRGQQVTLRCSSQSGHNTVSWYQQALGQGPQFIFQYYREEENGRGNFPPRFSGLQFPNYSSELNVNALELDDSALYLCASSLELAGSLETQYFGPGTRLLVL.

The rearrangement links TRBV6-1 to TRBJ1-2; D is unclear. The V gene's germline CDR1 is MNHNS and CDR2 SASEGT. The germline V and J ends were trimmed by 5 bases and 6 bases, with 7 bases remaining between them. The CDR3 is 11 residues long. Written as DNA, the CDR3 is TGTGCCAGCAGTCCCCTGGATGGCTACACCTTC. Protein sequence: CASSPLDGYTF.

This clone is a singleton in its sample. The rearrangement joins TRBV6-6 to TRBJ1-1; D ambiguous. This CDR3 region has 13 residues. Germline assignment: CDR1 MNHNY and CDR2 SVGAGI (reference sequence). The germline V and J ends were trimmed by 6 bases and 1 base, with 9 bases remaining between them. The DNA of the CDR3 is TGTGCCAGCAGGGCCTCAGGGAACACTGAAGCTTTCTTT. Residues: CASRASGNTEAFF.

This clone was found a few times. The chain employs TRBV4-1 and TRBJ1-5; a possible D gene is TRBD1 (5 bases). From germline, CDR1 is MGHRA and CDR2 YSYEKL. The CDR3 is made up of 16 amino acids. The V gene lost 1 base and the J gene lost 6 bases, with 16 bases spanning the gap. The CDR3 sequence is CASSQVIRGGSQPQHF. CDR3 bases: TGCGCCAGCAGCCAAGTTATTCGCGGGGGGAGTCAGCCCCAGCATTTT.

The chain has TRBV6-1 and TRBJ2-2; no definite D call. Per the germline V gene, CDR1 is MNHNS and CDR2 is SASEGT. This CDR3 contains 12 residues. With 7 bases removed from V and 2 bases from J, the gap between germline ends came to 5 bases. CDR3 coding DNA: TGTGCCAGCATATTAAACACCGGGGAGCTGTTTTTT. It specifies CASILNTGELFF.

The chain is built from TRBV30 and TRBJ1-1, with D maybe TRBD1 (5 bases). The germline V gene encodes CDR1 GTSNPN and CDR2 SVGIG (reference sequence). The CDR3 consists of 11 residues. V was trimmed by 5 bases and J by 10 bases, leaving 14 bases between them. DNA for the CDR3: TGTGCCTGGGCCTACAGGCGGGGAGCTTTCTTT. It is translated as CAWAYRRGAFF.

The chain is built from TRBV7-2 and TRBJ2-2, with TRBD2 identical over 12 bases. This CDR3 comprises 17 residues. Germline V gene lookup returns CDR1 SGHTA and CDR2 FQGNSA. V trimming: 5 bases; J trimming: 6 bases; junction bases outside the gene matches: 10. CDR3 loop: CASSRRTSGMGSGELFF. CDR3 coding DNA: TGTGCCAGCAGCCGCAGGACTAGCGGGATGGGGTCCGGGGAGCTGTTTTTT.

CDR3 protein: CASTPPGTSNNEQFF. CDR3 sequence (DNA): TGTGCCAGTACCCCACCCGGAACAAGTAACAATGAGCAGTTCTTC. The chain employs TRBV19 and TRBJ2-1; no firm D call. Germline V CDR1 and CDR2: LNHDA, SQIVND (reference sequence). Trimming took 7 bases from V and 5 from J, leaving 18 bases between them. The CDR3 runs to 15 residues.

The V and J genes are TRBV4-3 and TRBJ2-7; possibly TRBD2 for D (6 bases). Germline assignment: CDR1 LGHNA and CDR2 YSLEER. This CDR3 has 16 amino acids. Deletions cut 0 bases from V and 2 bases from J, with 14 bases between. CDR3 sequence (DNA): TGCGCCAGCAGCCAAGACGGAACTAGCAAGGCCTACGAGCAGTACTTC. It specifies CASSQDGTSKAYEQYF.

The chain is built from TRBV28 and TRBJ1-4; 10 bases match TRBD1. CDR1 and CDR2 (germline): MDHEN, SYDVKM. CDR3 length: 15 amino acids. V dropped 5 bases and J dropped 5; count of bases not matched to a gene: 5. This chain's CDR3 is CASSLQGQGNEKLFF. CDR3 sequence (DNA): TGTGCCAGCAGTCTCCAGGGACAGGGGAATGAAAAACTGTTTTTT.

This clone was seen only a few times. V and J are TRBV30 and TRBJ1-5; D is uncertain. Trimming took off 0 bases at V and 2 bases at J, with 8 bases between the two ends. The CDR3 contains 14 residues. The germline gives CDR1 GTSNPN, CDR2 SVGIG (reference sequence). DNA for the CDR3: TGTGCCTGGAGTGTGTCAGGCGGCAATCAGCCCCAGCATTTT. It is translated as CAWSVSGGNQPQHF.

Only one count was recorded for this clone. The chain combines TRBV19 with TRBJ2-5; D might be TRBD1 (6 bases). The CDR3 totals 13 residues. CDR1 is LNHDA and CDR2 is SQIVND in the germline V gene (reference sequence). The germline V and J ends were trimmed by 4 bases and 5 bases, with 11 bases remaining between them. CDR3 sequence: CASSTTGPETQYF. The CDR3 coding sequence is TGTGCCAGTAGTACCACAGGGCCCGAGACCCAGTACTTC. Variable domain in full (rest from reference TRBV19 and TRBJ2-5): DGGITQSPKYLFRKEGQNVTLSCEQNLNHDAMYWYRQDPGQGLRLIYYSQIVNDFQKGDIAEGYSVSREKKESFPLTVTSAQKNPTAFYLCASSTTGPETQYFGPGTRLLVL.

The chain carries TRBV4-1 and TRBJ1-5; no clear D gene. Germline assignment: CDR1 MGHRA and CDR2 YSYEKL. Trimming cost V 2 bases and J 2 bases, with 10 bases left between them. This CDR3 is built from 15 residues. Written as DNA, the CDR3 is TGCGCCAGCAGCCAACAGTGGTCTGGCAATCAGCCCCAGCATTTT. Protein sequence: CASSQQWSGNQPQHF.

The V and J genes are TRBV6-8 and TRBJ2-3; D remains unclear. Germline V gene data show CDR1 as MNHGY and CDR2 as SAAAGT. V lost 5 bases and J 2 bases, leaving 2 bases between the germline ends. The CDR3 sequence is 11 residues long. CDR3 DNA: TGTGCCAGCAGTCTCACAGATACGCAGTATTTT. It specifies CASSLTDTQYF.